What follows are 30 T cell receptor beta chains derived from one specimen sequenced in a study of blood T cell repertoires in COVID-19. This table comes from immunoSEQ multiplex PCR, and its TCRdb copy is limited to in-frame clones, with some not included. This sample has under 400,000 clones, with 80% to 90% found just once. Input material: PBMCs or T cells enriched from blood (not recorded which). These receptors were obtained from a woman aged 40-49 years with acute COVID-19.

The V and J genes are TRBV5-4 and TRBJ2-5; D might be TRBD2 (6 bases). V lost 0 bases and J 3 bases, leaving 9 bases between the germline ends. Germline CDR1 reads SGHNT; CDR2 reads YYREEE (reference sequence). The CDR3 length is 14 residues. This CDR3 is CASSLVLAKETQYF. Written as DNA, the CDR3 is TGTGCCAGCAGCTTGGTCCTAGCGAAAGAGACCCAGTACTTC.

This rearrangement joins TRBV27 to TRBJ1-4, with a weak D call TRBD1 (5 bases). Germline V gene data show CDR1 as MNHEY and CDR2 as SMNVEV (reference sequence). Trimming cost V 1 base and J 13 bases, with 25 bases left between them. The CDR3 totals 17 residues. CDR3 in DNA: TGTGCCAGCAGTTTATTTCGTGTTGGTGCAGGGCCTCAGGGACTGTTTTTT. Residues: CASSLFRVGAGPQGLFF.

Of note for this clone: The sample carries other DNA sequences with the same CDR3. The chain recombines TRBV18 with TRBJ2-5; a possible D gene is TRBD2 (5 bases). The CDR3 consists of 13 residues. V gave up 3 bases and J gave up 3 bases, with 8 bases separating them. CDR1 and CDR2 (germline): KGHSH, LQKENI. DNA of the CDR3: TGTGCCAGCTCACCCCCGCGGGAAGAGACCCAGTACTTC. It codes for CASSPPREETQYF.

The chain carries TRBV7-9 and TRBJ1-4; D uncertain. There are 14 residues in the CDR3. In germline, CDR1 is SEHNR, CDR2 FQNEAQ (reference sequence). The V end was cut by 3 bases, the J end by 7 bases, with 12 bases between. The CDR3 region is CASSFTTGGEKLFF. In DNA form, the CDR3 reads TGTGCCAGCAGCTTCACAACGGGTGGTGAAAAACTGTTTTTT.

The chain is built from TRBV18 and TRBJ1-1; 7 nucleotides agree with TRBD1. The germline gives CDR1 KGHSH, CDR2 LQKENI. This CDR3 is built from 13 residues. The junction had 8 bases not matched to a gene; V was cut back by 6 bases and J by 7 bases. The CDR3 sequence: CASSPTQGVEAFF. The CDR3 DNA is TGTGCCAGCTCCCCTACCCAGGGGGTTGAAGCTTTCTTT.

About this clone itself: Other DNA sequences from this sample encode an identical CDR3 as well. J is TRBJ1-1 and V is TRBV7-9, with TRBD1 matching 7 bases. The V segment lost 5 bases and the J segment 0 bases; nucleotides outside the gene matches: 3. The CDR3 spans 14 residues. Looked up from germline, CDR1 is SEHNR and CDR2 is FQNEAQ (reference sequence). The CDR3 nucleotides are TGTGCCAGCAGCCTGACAGGGTTGAACACTGAAGCTTTCTTT. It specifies CASSLTGLNTEAFF.

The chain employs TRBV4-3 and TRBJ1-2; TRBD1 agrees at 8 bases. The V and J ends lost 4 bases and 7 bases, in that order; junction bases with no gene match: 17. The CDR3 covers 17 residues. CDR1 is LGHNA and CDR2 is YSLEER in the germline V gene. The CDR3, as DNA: TGCGCCAGCAGCCCCGAACGCACAGGGGGTATATATCGTGGCTACACCTTC. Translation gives CASSPERTGGIYRGYTF.

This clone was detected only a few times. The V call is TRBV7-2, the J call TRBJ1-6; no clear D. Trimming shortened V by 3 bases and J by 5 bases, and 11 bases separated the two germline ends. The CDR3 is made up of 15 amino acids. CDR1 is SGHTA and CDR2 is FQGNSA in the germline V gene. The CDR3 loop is CASSFVGVNNSPLHF. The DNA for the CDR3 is TGTGCCAGCAGCTTCGTTGGAGTGAATAATTCACCCCTCCACTTT. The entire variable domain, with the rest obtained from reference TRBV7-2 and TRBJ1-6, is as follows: GAGVSQSPSNKVTEKGKDVELRCDPISGHTALYWYRQSLGQGLEFLIYFQGNSAPDKSGLPSDRFSAERTGGSVSTLTIQRTQQEDSAVYLCASSFVGVNNSPLHFGNGTRLTVT.

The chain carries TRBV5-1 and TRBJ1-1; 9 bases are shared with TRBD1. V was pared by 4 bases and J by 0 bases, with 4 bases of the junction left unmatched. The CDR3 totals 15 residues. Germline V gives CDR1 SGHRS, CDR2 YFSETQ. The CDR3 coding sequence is TGCGCCAGCAGCCGCGGGACAGGGTTGAACACTGAAGCTTTCTTT. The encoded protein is CASSRGTGLNTEAFF.

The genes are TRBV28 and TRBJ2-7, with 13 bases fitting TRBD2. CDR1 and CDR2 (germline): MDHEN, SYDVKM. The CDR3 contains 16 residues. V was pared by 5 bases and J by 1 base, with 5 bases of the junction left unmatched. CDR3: CASSLGLAGVSYEQYF. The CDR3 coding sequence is TGTGCCAGCAGTCTAGGACTAGCGGGAGTGTCCTACGAGCAGTACTTC.

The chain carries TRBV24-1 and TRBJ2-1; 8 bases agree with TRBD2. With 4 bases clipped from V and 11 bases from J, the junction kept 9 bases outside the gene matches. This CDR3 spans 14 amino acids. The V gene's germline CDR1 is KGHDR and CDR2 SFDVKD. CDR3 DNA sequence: TGTGCCACCAGTGACCCGGTCACTAGCGGACAGCAGTTCTTC. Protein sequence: CATSDPVTSGQQFF.

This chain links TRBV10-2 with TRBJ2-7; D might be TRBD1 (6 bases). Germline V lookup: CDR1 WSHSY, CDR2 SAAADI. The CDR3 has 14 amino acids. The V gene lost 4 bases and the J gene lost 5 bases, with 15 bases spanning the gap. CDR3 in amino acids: CASSGGGLTDEQYF. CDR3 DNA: TGCGCCAGCAGTGGTGGGGGCCTAACAGACGAGCAGTACTTC.

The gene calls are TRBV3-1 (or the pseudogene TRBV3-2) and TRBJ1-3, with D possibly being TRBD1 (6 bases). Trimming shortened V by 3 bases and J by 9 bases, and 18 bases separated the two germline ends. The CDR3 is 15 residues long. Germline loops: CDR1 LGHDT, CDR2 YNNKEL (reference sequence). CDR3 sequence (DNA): TGTGCCAGCAGCCACCGGGACACCTTCCTGAGCACCATATATTTT. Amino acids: CASSHRDTFLSTIYF.

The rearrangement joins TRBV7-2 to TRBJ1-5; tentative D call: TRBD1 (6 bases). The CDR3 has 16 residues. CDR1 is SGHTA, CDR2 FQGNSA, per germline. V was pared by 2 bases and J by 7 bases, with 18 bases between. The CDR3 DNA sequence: TGTGCCAGCAGCTTATCGGGGTCAGGGGCAAAGCAGCCCCAGCATTTT. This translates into CASSLSGSGAKQPQHF.

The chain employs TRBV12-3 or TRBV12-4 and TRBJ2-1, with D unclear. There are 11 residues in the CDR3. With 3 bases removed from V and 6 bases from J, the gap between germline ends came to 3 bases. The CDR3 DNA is TGTGCCAGCAGTTTTATCAATGAGCAGTTCTTC. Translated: CASSFINEQFF.

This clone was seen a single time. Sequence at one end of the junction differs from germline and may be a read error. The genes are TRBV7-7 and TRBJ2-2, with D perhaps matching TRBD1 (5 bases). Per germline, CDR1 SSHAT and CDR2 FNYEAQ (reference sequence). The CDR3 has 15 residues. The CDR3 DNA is TGTGCTAGCAGCCTTACAGGTTCGAACACCGGGGAGCTGTTTTTT. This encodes CASSLTGSNTGELFF.

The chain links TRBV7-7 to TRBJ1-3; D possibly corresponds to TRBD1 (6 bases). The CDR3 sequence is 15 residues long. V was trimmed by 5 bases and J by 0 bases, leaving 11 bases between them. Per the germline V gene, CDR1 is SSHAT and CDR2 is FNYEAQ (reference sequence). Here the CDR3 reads CASSIDRSSGNTIYF. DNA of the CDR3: TGTGCCAGCAGCATTGACAGGAGCTCTGGAAACACCATATATTTT.

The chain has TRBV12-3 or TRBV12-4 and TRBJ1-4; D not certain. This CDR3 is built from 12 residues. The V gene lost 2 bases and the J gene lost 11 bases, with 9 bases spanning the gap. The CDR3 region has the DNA TGTGCCAGCAGTTTAACCCTAAATAAACTGTTTTTT. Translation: CASSLTLNKLFF.

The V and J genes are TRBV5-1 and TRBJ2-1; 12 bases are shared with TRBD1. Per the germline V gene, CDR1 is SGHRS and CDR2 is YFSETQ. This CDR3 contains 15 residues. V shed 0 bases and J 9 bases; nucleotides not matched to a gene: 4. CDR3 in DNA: TGCGCCAGCAGCTTGGAGGGACAGGGGGCGGTTGAGCAGTTCTTC. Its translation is CASSLEGQGAVEQFF.

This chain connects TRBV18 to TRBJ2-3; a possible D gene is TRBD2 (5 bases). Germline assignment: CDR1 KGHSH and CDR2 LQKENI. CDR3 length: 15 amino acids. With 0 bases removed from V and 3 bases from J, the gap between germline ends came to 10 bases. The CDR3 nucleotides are TGTGCCAGCTCACCACCGGCTCCGGGGACAGATACGCAGTATTTT. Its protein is CASSPPAPGTDTQYF.

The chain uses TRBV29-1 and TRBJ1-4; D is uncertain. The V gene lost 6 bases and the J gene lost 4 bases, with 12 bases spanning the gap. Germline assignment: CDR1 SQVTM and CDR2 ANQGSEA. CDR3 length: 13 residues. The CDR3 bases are TGCAGCGTGGGGAGGCAGTTTAATGAAAAACTGTTTTTT. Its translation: CSVGRQFNEKLFF.

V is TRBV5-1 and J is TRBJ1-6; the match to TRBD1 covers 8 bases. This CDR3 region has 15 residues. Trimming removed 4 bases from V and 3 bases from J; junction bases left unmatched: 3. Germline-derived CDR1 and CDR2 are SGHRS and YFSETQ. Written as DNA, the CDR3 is TGCGCCAGCAGCCCAGGACAGGGCTATAATTCACCCCTCCACTTT. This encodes CASSPGQGYNSPLHF.

In DNA, the CDR3 is TGTGCCAGCAGCTCCCCTTCCACAGATACGCAGTATTTT. This translates into CASSSPSTDTQYF. This sequence joins TRBV11-2 and TRBJ2-3; D gene ambiguous. Trimming shortened V by 4 bases and J by 2 bases, and 7 bases separated the two germline ends. Germline V CDR1 and CDR2: SGHAT, FQNNGV. The CDR3 sequence is 13 residues long.

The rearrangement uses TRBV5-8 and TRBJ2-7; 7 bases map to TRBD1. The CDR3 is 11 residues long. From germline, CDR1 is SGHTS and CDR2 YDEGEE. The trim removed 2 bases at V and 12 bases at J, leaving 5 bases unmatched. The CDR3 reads CASSFRDSTYF. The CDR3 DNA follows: TGTGCCAGCAGCTTTAGGGACAGTACGTACTTC.

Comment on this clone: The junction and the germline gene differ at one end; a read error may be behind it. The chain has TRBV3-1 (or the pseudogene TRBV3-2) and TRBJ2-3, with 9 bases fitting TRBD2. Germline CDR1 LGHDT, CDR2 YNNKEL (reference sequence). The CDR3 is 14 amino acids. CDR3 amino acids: CASSQEAGTSNERF. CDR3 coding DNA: TGTGCCAGCAGCCAAGAAGCAGGGACTAGCAATGAAAGATTT.

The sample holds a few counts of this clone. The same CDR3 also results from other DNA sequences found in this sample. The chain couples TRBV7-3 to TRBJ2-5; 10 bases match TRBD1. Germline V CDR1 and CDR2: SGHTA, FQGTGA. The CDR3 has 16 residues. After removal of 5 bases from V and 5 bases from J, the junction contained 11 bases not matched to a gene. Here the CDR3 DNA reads TGTGCCAGCAGCCAATACGGGGGGACAGGGGAGGAGACCCAGTACTTC. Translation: CASSQYGGTGEETQYF.

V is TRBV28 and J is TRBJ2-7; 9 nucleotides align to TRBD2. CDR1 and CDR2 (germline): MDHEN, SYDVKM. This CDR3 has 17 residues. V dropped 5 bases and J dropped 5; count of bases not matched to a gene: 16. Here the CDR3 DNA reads TGTGCCAGCAGTCCCCACCCTCTCGCGGGAGGGCACGACGAGCAGTACTTC. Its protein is CASSPHPLAGGHDEQYF.

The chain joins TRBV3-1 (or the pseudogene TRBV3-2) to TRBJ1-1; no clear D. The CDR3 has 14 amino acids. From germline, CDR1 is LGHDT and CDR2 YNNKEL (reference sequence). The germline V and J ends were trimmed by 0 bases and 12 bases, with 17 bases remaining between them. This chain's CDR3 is CASSQEVSAGKTFF. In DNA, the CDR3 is TGTGCCAGCAGCCAAGAGGTTAGCGCAGGTAAAACTTTCTTT.

CDR3 coding DNA: TGTGCCAGCAGTTACGTGGGCTCGGGGGGCTACACCTTC. Protein product: CASSYVGSGGYTF. V is TRBV6-5 and J is TRBJ1-2; D unclear. This CDR3 is built from 13 residues. Germline loops: CDR1 MNHEY, CDR2 SVGAGI. Between the trimmed V and J ends, which lost 2 bases and 8 bases, there was a span of 12 bases.

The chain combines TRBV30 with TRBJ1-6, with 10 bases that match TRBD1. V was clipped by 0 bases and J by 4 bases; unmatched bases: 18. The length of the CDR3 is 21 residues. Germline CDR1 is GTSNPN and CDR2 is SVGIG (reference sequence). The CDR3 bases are TGTGCCTGGAGTGTATCTTGCGGGACAGGGGCCCTAAAAGTTTATAATTCACCCCTCCACTTT. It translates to CAWSVSCGTGALKVYNSPLHF.